Listed here is a single TCR beta chain. Trimming removed 0 bases from V and 10 bases from J; junction bases left unmatched: 15. Germline V CDR1 and CDR2: SGHNT, YYREEE (reference sequence). This CDR3 region has 16 residues. These data belong to a study of blood T cell repertoires in COVID-19. The overall study: The United States, Italy and Spain were the sources of the acute and convalescent COVID-19 samples. PBMCs, B-cell-depleted T cells, or T cells were the source of the cDNA or gDNA that made up the material.

As handled by the study authors: Reference gene primer amplification gave estimated nucleated cell counts. Data came from immunoSEQ multiplex PCR; TCRdb stores just in-frame clones and leaves some out. The V and J calls and clone size come from that table; D and trimming were worked out from the DNA. This table holds some 170,000 clones, over 90% found once. Seattle participants joined during active infection and were tracked over time. This clonotype originated in a woman aged 55-70 years with COVID-19, enrolled during active disease. This chain links TRBV5-4 with TRBJ1-1; 7 positions match TRBD1. Sequencing used peripheral blood. The CDR3 coding sequence is TGTGCCAGCAGCTTGGTTAATTCGCGAACAGGGGAGGCAGCTTTCTTT. This gives the protein CASSLVNSRTGEAAFF.